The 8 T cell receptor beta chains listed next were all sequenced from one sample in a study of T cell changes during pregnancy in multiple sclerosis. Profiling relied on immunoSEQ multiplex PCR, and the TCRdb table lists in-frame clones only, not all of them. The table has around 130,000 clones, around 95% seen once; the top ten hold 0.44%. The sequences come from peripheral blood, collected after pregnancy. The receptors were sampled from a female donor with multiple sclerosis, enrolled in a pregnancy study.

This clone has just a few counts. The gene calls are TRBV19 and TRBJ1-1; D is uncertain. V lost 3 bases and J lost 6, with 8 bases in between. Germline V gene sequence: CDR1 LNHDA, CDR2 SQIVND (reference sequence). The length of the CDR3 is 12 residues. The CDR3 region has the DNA TGTGCCAGTAGTATCGGTGTCGCTGAAGCTTTCTTT. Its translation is CASSIGVAEAFF. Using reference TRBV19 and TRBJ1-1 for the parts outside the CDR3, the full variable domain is DGGITQSPKYLFRKEGQNVTLSCEQNLNHDAMYWYRQDPGQGLRLIYYSQIVNDFQKGDIAEGYSVSREKKESFPLTVTSAQKNPTAFYLCASSIGVAEAFFGQGTRLTVV.

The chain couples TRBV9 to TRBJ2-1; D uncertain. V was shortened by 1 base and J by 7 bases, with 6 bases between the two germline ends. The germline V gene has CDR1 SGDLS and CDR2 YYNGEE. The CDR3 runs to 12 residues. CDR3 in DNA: TGTGCCAGCAGCGTACGAGAGAATGAGCAGTTCTTC. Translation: CASSVRENEQFF.

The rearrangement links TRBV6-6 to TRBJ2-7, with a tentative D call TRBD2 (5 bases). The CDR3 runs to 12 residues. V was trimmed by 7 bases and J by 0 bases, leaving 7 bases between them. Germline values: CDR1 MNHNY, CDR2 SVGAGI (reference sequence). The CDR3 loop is CASNGVSYEQYF. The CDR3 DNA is TGTGCCAGCAACGGGGTCTCCTACGAGCAGTACTTC.

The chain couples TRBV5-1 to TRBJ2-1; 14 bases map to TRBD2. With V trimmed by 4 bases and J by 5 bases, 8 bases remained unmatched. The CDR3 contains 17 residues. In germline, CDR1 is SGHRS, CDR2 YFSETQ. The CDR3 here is CASSPGLAGDPNNEQFF. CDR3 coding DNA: TGCGCCAGCAGCCCGGGACTAGCGGGAGATCCCAACAATGAGCAGTTCTTC. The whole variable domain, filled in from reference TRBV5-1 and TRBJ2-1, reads KAGVTQTPRYLIKTRGQQVTLSCSPISGHRSVSWYQQTPGQGLQFLFEYFSETQRNKGNFPGRFSGRQFSNSRSEMNVSTLELGDSALYLCASSPGLAGDPNNEQFFGPGTRLTVL.

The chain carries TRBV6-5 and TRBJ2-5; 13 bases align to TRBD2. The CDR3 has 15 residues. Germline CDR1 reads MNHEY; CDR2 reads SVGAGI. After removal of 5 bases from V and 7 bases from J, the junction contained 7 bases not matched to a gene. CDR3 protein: CASSTGTSGIGTQYF. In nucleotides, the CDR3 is TGTGCCAGCAGTACCGGGACTAGCGGGATTGGGACCCAGTACTTC.

The CDR3: CASSQDEFDGEKLFF. CDR3 in DNA: TGCGCCAGCAGCCAAGATGAGTTCGACGGGGAAAAACTGTTTTTT. The chain employs TRBV4-1 and TRBJ1-4; D not resolved. This CDR3 is built from 15 residues. The germline V gene has CDR1 MGHRA and CDR2 YSYEKL. Trimming stripped 0 bases from V and 8 bases from J, with 13 bases between.

CDR3 sequence reads: CASRGLRVLAGGPRDTQYF. The CDR3 DNA reads as TGTGCCAGCAGGGGCTTACGGGTGCTAGCGGGAGGGCCCCGAGATACGCAGTATTTT. V is TRBV2 and J is TRBJ2-3, with TRBD2 identical over 12 bases. CDR3 length: 19 residues. Germline lookup yields CDR1 SNHLY and CDR2 FYNNEI. Trimming cost V 6 bases and J 5 bases; bases outside gene matches: 18.

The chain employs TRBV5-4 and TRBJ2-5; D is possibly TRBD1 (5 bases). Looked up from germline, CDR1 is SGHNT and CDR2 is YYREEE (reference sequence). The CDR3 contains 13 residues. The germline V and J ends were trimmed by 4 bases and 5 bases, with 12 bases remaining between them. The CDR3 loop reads CASSRSGLETQYF. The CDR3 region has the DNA TGTGCCAGCAGCCGCTCAGGGCTGGAGACCCAGTACTTC.